A single sample is the source of the 24 T cell receptor beta chains below, sequenced in a study of T-cell reconstitution after alpha-beta-depleted transplantation in children. The TCRbeta library was prepared with unique molecular identifiers. Via MiXCR, TCRdb re-called the PCR reads, giving one row per CDR3 protein. The table lists more than 200,000 distinct CDR3 sequences, about 23% of them singletons. The sequencing here drew on PBMCs, taken before TCRalphabeta/CD19-depleted stem cell transplant. All receptors derive from a girl aged 2 to 9 with Fanconi anemia, due to receive a stem cell transplant.

The sample holds many counts of this clonotype. This chain uses TRBV4-1 with TRBJ2-1, with 7 nucleotides matching TRBD1. The trim removed 4 bases at V and 2 bases at J, leaving 5 bases unmatched. Germline V gene data show CDR1 as MGHRA and CDR2 as YSYEKL. The CDR3 loop spans 15 amino acids. The CDR3 sequence is CASSPTGVAYNEQFF. DNA for the CDR3: TGCGCCAGCAGCCCAACAGGGGTGGCCTACAATGAGCAGTTCTTC.

DNA for the CDR3: TGTGCCAGCAGTCCGGACTCCCCGAACATTCAGTACTTC. This translates into CASSPDSPNIQYF. The chain uses TRBV6-6 and TRBJ2-4; TRBD2 might be the D (5 bases). Deletions cut 5 bases from V and 7 bases from J, with 12 bases between. Germline CDR1 is MNHNY and CDR2 is SVGAGI (reference sequence). This CDR3 contains 13 residues.

This rearrangement joins TRBV20-1 to TRBJ2-3; 7 bases line up with TRBD2. CDR1 is DFQATT, CDR2 SNEGSKA, per germline (reference sequence). The V segment lost 3 bases and the J segment 3 bases; nucleotides outside the gene matches: 6. This CDR3 is 14 amino acids long. Here the CDR3 DNA reads TGCAGTGCTAGGGACGGGGGGAAAACAGATACGCAGTATTTT. It encodes CSARDGGKTDTQYF.

This chain connects TRBV20-1 to TRBJ2-5; D is unclear. Per the germline V gene, CDR1 is DFQATT and CDR2 is SNEGSKA (reference sequence). The CDR3 loop spans 13 amino acids. V was cut by 5 bases and J by 4 bases, with 14 bases left in between. The CDR3 region has the DNA TGCAGTGCTTGGACCCTAACGGGAGAGACCCAGTACTTC. This sequence encodes CSAWTLTGETQYF.

The chain links TRBV11-3 to TRBJ2-7; a possible D gene is TRBD2 (5 bases). The germline gives CDR1 SGHNT, CDR2 YENEEA. This CDR3 is built from 15 residues. Deletions cut 1 base from V and 0 bases from J, with 10 bases between. The CDR3 loop is CASSLGTAYSYEQYF. In nucleotides, the CDR3 is TGTGCCAGCAGCTTAGGGACTGCATACTCCTACGAGCAGTACTTC.

The sample holds many counts of this clonotype. The chain is built from TRBV12-3 or TRBV12-4 and TRBJ1-2; TRBD1 is a possible D gene (5 bases). CDR3 length equals 14 residues. Trimming cost V 2 bases and J 2 bases, with 9 bases left between them. CDR3 sequence: CASSLQGGNYGYTF. The CDR3 DNA reads TGTGCCAGCAGTTTACAGGGTGGCAACTATGGCTACACCTTC.

V is TRBV5-1 and J is TRBJ2-5, with D possibly matching TRBD2 (5 bases). Germline V gene data show CDR1 as SGHRS and CDR2 as YFSETQ. There are 15 residues in the CDR3. Deletions cut 0 bases from V and 0 bases from J, with 9 bases between. CDR3 coding DNA: TGCGCCAGCAGCTTGGATGTCGGGGACCAAGAGACCCAGTACTTC. Translation gives CASSLDVGDQETQYF.

In regard to this clonotype: A read error may produce the germline difference seen at one junction end. The V call is TRBV20-1, the J call TRBJ2-7; D unclear. This CDR3 region has 10 residues. Germline assignment: CDR1 DFQATT and CDR2 SNEGSKA (reference sequence). The CDR3 DNA sequence: TGCAGTGCGGCATTTGGCGAACCAGTCTTC. Translation: CSAAFGEPVF.

This clonotype was counted only a few times. This chain links TRBV12-3 or TRBV12-4 with TRBJ2-3; the D call may be TRBD1 or TRBD2 (5 bases each). With 3 bases removed from V and 4 bases from J, the gap between germline ends came to 11 bases. CDR3 length: 14 amino acids. For the CDR3, the DNA is TGTGCCAGCAGTTTGGGACCTGGGGCAGATACGCAGTATTTT. Its protein product is CASSLGPGADTQYF.

This CDR3 reads CASSYRGRLGNTIYF. As DNA, the CDR3 is TGTGCCAGCAGTTACCGGGGACGCCTTGGAAACACCATATATTTT. The chain employs TRBV6-5 and TRBJ1-3, with a tentative D call TRBD1 (5 bases). The CDR3 is made up of 15 amino acids. The germline CDR1 and CDR2 sequences are MNHEY and SVGAGI. V was pared by 2 bases and J by 3 bases, with 11 bases between.

A few counts support this clonotype. This rearrangement joins TRBV12-3 or TRBV12-4 to TRBJ2-1; weak D call: TRBD2 (5 bases). V gave up 5 bases and J gave up 2 bases, with 22 bases separating them. The CDR3 has 18 amino acids. CDR3 loop: CASSPHYRRAGAYNEQFF. As DNA, the CDR3 is TGTGCCAGCAGTCCTCACTATCGGCGAGCCGGGGCCTACAATGAGCAGTTCTTC.

This clonotype was detected only a few times. The chain carries TRBV7-3 and TRBJ2-1; tentatively, D is TRBD1 or TRBD2 (5 bases each). The CDR3 length is 13 residues. Looked up from germline, CDR1 is SGHTA and CDR2 is FQGTGA. Trimming shortened V by 3 bases and J by 15 bases, and 18 bases separated the two germline ends. Here the CDR3 reads CASSFSREGDPFF. For the CDR3, the DNA is TGTGCCAGCAGCTTTTCTAGGGAAGGGGACCCGTTCTTC.

This clonotype was seen ten or more times. This chain links TRBV29-1 with TRBJ2-5, with D uncertain. In germline, CDR1 is SQVTM, CDR2 ANQGSEA. V was clipped by 7 bases and J by 4 bases, with 22 bases between them. The CDR3 consists of 15 residues. The CDR3 sequence: CSATFLVGSRETQYF. CDR3 bases: TGCAGCGCTACATTTCTGGTGGGAAGCAGAGAGACCCAGTACTTC.

The CDR3 DNA sequence: TGTGCCAGCAGCTTATCCGGTGGGGGGGGCAAGGATACGCAGTATTTT. It codes for CASSLSGGGGKDTQYF. The J gene is TRBJ2-3, the V gene TRBV7-3, with D possibly TRBD2 on 7 matching bases. Germline CDR1 reads SGHTA; CDR2 reads FQGTGA. The germline V and J ends were trimmed by 2 bases and 6 bases, with 18 bases remaining between them. The CDR3 is 16 residues long.

The chain uses TRBV20-1 and TRBJ2-3, with unresolved D. V was pared by 0 bases and J by 2 bases, with 18 bases between. Looked up from germline, CDR1 is DFQATT and CDR2 is SNEGSKA (reference sequence). CDR3 length: 17 amino acids. DNA for the CDR3: TGCAGTGCTAGAGATCTTTGGGGTACCTCCAACACAGATACGCAGTATTTT. Translating gives CSARDLWGTSNTDTQYF.

J is TRBJ1-5 and V is TRBV27; D is perhaps TRBD1 (6 bases). This CDR3 region has 22 residues. Germline V gives CDR1 MNHEY, CDR2 SMNVEV (reference sequence). V was cut by 3 bases and J by 0 bases, with 30 bases left in between. The CDR3 reads CASSFLYRRPQGVNNSNQPQHF. DNA for the CDR3: TGTGCCAGCAGTTTTCTATACCGACGACCACAGGGTGTGAATAATAGCAATCAGCCCCAGCATTTT.

This clonotype occurred a few times. This may come from a read error, since a much larger clone is one base off. The chain employs TRBV20-1 and TRBJ2-7; D may be TRBD1 or TRBD2 (5 bases each). The germline V gene has CDR1 DFQATT and CDR2 SNEGSKA (reference sequence). CDR3 length: 16 amino acids. CDR3 nucleotides: TGCTGTGCTAGAGACGAGAACGGGGCGGACTCCTACGAGCAGTACTTC. As protein: CCARDENGADSYEQYF.

The gene calls are TRBV6-5 and TRBJ2-5, with unresolved D. V dropped 4 bases and J dropped 8 bases, with 8 bases sitting between them. The V gene's germline CDR1 is MNHEY and CDR2 SVGAGI. The length of the CDR3 is 11 residues. CDR3 loop: CASSFANTQYF. For the CDR3, the DNA is TGTGCCAGCAGTTTCGCCAATACCCAGTACTTC.

This clonotype was seen repeatedly, ten times or more. The V and J genes are TRBV7-2 and TRBJ2-3; no definite D call. V was cut by 5 bases and J by 8 bases, with 17 bases left in between. The CDR3 consists of 14 residues. Per the germline V gene, CDR1 is SGHTA and CDR2 is FQGNSA. In DNA, the CDR3 is TGTGCCAGCAGCGCTAATGCTCCTAGTGGTACGCAGTATTTT. Translated: CASSANAPSGTQYF.

The chain combines TRBV7-2 with TRBJ2-5; TRBD1 or TRBD2 may be the D gene (6 bases each). Germline V gene lookup returns CDR1 SGHTA and CDR2 FQGNSA. The CDR3 runs to 13 residues. V was shortened by 1 base and J by 7 bases, with 10 bases between the two germline ends. The CDR3 DNA reads as TGTGCCAGCAGCTTAGACGGGGGCGTGACCCAGTACTTC. Protein: CASSLDGGVTQYF.

This clonotype was recorded many times. The J gene is TRBJ2-7, the V gene TRBV29-1; TRBD1 agrees at 7 bases. Germline V lookup: CDR1 SQVTM, CDR2 ANQGSEA. This CDR3 comprises 13 residues. V shed 3 bases and J 6 bases; nucleotides not matched to a gene: 8. The CDR3 loop is CSVDDAGGGEQYF. CDR3 bases: TGCAGCGTTGATGATGCAGGGGGTGGCGAGCAGTACTTC.

This clonotype has at least ten counts. The V call is TRBV29-1, the J call TRBJ1-2; D is unclear. V lost 3 bases to trimming and J lost 3 bases, with 8 bases between them. CDR3 length: 12 amino acids. Looked up from germline, CDR1 is SQVTM and CDR2 is ANQGSEA. CDR3 sequence: CSVDGVDYGYTF. CDR3 DNA sequence: TGCAGCGTTGATGGGGTTGACTATGGCTACACCTTC.

This clonotype was counted at least ten times. The genes are TRBV28 and TRBJ2-7; 9 nucleotides agree with TRBD1. CDR3 length: 14 residues. V shed 3 bases, J shed 2 bases, and the junction held 2 bases outside the gene matches. Germline CDR1 is MDHEN and CDR2 is SYDVKM. The CDR3 DNA reads as TGTGCCAGCAGTTTTGGGACAGGGCCCTACGAGCAGTACTTC. Its translation: CASSFGTGPYEQYF.

Many counts were recorded for this clonotype. The V call is TRBV15, the J call TRBJ2-5; D gene ambiguous. Trimming left V 1 base short and J 4 bases short, with 10 bases between. CDR3 length: 14 residues. Looked up from germline, CDR1 is LNHNV and CDR2 is YYDKDF (reference sequence). The CDR3 spells CATSRVGPGETQYF. CDR3 in DNA: TGTGCCACCAGCAGAGTAGGACCGGGAGAGACCCAGTACTTC.